This T cell receptor beta chain was found in a study of T-cell memory formation after mild COVID-19. The V segment lost 4 bases and the J segment 4 bases; nucleotides outside the gene matches: 7. The CDR3 has 15 residues. Germline V gene lookup returns CDR1 SGHVS and CDR2 FQNEAQ. Constant-segment primers served in 5'RACE that generated TCR alpha and TCR beta cDNA libraries bearing sample barcodes and UMIs. MiXCR was run by TCRdb on the 5' RACE reads, yielding one entry per CDR3 protein. The sample holds 450,000 or so distinct CDR3 sequences, roughly 25% seen once. The V call is TRBV7-8, the J call TRBJ2-7, with TRBD2 matching over 10 bases. The sequencing sample was made of PBMCs or a T cell subset sorted from them (not recorded which). This TCR was recovered from an adult woman who had mild COVID-19 (a few samples of this study predate the infection). Cell type and time point are not known. The CDR3 region is CASSSASGGPYEQYF. The DNA for the CDR3 is TGTGCCAGCAGCTCCGCTAGCGGGGGACCTTACGAGCAGTACTTC.